This T cell receptor (beta chain) was identified during a study of patients and donors after allogeneic stem cell transplantation. There are 16 residues in the CDR3. Trimming took off 0 bases at V and 5 bases at J, with 16 bases between the two ends. Germline V CDR1 and CDR2: SGDLS, YYNGEE. A single record per CDR3 protein comes from TCRdb applying MiXCR to the RT-PCR reads. The sample includes roughly 960,000 distinct CDR3 sequences, around 17% of them seen just once. The TCR sequence derives from a human donor who was either an allogeneic HSCT recipient or a stem cell or donor lymphocyte infusion donor (not recorded which). It is not recorded whose cells these are; they may come from a transplant donor. V gene TRBV9 combines with J gene TRBJ2-3; D gene ambiguous. Sequencing was performed on blood, either unsorted or a sorted T cell fraction (not recorded which). The CDR3 DNA follows: TGTGCCAGCAGCGTAGGGTTTCGGCAGGCGGTAGATACGCAGTATTTT. Translation gives CASSVGFRQAVDTQYF. Full variable domain (rest looked up from reference TRBV9 and TRBJ2-3): DSGVTQTPKHLITATGQRVTLRCSPRSGDLSVYWYQQSLDQGLQFLIQYYNGEERAKGNILERFSAQQFPDLHSELNLSSLELGDSALYFCASSVGFRQAVDTQYFGPGTRLTVL.